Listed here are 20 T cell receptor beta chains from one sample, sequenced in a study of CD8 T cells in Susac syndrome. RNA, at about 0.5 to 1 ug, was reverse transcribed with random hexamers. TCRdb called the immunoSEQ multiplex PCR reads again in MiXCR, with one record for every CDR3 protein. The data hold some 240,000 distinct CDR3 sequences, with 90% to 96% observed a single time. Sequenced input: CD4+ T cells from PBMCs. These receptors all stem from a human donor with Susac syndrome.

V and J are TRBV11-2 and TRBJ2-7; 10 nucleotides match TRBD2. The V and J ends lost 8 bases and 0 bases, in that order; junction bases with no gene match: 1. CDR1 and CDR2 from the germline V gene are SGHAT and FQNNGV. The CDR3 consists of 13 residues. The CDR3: CASRTSGSYEQYF. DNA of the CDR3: TGTGCCAGCCGGACTAGCGGCTCCTACGAGCAGTACTTC.

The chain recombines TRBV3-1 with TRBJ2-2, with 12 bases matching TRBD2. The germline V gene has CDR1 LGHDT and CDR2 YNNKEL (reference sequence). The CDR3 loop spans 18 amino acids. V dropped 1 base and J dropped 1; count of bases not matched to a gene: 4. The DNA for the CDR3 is TGTGCCAGCAGCCAAGGACTAGCGGGAGCTTTGAACACCGGGGAGCTGTTTTTT. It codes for CASSQGLAGALNTGELFF.

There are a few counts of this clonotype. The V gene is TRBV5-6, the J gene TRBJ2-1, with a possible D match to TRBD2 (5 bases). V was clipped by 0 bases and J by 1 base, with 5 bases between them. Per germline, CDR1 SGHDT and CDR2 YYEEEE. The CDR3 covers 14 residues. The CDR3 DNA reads TGTGCCAGCAGCTTGGCGGGATCCTACAATGAGCAGTTCTTC. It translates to CASSLAGSYNEQFF.

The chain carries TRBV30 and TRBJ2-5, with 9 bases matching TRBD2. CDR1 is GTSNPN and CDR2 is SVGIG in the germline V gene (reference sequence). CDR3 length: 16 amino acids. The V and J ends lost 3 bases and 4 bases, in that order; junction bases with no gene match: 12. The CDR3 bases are TGTGCCTGGAGCACTCCAGTAGCGGGAGTTCGAGAGACCCAGTACTTC. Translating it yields CAWSTPVAGVRETQYF.

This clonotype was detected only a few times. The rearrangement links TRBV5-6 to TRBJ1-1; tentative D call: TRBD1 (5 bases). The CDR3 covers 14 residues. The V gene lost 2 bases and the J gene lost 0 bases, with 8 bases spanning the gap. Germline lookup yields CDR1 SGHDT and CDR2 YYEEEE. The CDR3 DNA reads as TGTGCCAGCAGCTTCGGGGGTCTGAACACTGAAGCTTTCTTT. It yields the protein CASSFGGLNTEAFF.

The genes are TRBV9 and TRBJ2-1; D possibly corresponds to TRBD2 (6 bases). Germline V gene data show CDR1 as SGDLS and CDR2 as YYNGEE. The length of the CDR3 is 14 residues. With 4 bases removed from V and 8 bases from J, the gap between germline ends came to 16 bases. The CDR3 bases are TGTGCCAGCAGCCCCCGGGGGACCAGGGATGAGCAGTTCTTC. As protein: CASSPRGTRDEQFF.

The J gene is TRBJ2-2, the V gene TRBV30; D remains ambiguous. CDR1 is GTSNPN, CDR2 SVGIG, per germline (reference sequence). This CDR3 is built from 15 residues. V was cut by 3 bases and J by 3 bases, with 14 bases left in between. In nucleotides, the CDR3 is TGTGCCTGGAGGGTAAAGGAACGGTACACCGGGGAGCTGTTTTTT. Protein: CAWRVKERYTGELFF. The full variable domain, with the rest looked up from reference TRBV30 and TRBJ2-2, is SQTIHQWPATLVQPVGSPLSLECTVEGTSNPNLYWYRQAAGRGLQLLFYSVGIGQISSEVPQNLSASRPQDRQFILSSKKLLLSDSGFYLCAWRVKERYTGELFFGEGSRLTVL.

CDR3 region: CATSDPQKFGYTF. The DNA of the CDR3 is TGTGCCACCTCGGACCCACAAAAATTTGGCTACACCTTC. J is TRBJ1-2 and V is TRBV15; D gene ambiguous. Germline CDR1 LNHNV, CDR2 YYDKDF (reference sequence). The V gene lost 8 bases and the J gene lost 7 bases, with 17 bases spanning the gap. This CDR3 spans 13 amino acids.

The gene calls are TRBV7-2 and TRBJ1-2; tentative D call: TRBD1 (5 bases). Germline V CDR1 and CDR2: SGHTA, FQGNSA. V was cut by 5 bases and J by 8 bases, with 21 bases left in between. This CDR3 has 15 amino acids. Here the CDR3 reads CASSQPITGSWGYTF. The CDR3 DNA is TGTGCCAGCAGCCAGCCTATTACAGGCTCCTGGGGCTACACCTTC.

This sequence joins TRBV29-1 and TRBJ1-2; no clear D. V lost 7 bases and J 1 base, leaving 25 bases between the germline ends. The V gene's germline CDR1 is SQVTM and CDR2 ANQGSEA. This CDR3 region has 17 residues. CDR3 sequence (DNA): TGCAGCGCCTCGGGGAGGCCGGCGACAACAAGTAACTATGGCTACACCTTC. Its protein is CSASGRPATTSNYGYTF.

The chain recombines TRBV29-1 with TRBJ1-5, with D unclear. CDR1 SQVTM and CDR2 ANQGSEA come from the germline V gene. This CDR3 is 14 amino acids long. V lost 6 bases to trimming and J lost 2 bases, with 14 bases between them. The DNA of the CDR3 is TGCAGCGTCGCATCGGATTGGGGCAATCAGCCCCAGCATTTT. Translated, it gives CSVASDWGNQPQHF.

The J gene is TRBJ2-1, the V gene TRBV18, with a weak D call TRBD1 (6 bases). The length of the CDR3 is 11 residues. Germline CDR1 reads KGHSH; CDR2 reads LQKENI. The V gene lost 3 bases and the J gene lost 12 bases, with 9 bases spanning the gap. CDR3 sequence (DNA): TGTGCCAGCTCACCGTTGGACAGGCAGTTCTTC. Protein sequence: CASSPLDRQFF.

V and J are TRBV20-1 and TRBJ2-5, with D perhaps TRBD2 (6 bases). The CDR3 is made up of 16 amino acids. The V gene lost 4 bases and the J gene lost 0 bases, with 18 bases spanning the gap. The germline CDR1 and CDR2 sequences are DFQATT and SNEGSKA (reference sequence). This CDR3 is CSATRSGAPYQETQYF. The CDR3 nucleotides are TGCAGTGCTACCCGTAGCGGAGCCCCGTACCAAGAGACCCAGTACTTC.

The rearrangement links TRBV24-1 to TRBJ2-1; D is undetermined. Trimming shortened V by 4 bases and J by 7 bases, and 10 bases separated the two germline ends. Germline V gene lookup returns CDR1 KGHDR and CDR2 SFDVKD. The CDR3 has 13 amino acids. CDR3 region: CATSDLQRNEQFF. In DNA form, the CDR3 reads TGTGCCACCAGTGACCTACAGCGTAATGAGCAGTTCTTC.

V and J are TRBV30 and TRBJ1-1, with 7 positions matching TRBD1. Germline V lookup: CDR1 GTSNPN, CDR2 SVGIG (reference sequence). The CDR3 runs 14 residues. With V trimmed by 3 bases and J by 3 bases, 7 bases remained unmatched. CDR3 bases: TGTGCCTGGAGCAGGGGACAGCGGTACACTGAAGCTTTCTTT. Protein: CAWSRGQRYTEAFF. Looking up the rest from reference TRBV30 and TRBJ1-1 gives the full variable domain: SQTIHQWPATLVQPVGSPLSLECTVEGTSNPNLYWYRQAAGRGLQLLFYSVGIGQISSEVPQNLSASRPQDRQFILSSKKLLLSDSGFYLCAWSRGQRYTEAFFGQGTRLTVV.

Here the CDR3 reads CSVEGTAVGYTF. CDR3 bases: TGCAGCGTTGAAGGGACAGCGGTGGGCTACACCTTC. V usage is TRBV29-1 and J usage is TRBJ1-2, with D perhaps TRBD1 (6 bases). The V end lost 1 base, the J end lost 8 bases, and 11 bases lay between the germline ends. Germline-derived CDR1 and CDR2 are SQVTM and ANQGSEA. The CDR3 runs to 12 residues.

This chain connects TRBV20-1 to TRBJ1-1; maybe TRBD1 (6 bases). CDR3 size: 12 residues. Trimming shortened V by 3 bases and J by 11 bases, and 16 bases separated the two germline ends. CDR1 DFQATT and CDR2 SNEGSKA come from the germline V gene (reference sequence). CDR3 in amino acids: CSARVEGVLAFF. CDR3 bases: TGCAGTGCTAGGGTAGAGGGGGTTTTGGCTTTCTTT.

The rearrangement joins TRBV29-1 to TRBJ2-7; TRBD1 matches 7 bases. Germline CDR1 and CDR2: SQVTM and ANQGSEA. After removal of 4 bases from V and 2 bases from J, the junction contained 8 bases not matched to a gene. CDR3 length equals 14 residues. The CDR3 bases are TGCAGCGTTGTGGAACGGGACAGCGCCTACGAGCAGTACTTC. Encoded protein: CSVVERDSAYEQYF.

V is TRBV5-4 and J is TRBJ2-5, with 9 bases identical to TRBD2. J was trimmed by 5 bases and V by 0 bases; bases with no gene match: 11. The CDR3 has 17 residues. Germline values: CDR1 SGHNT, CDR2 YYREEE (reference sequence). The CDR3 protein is CASSLDGGLAGKETQYF. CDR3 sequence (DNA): TGTGCCAGCAGCTTGGACGGGGGGCTAGCGGGGAAGGAGACCCAGTACTTC.

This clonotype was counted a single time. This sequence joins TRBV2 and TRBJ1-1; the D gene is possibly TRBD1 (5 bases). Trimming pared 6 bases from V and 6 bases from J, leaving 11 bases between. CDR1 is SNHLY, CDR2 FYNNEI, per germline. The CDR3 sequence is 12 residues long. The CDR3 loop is CASSKGAAEAFF. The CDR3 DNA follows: TGTGCCAGCAGCAAAGGGGCGGCTGAAGCTTTCTTT.